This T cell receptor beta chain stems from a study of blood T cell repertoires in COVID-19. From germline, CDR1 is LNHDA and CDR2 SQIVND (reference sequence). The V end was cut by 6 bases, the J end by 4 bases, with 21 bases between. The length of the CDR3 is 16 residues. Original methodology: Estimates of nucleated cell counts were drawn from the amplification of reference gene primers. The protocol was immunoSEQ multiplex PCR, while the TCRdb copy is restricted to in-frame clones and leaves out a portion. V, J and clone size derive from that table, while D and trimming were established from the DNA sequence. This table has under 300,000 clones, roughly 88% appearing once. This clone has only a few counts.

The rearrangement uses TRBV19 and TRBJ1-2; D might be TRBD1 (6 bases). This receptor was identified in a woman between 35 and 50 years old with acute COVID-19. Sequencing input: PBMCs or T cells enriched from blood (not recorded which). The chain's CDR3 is CASSRGTGTTAYGYTF. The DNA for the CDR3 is TGTGCCAGTAGCAGGGGTACAGGGACCACTGCCTATGGCTACACCTTC.